Listed here is a single T cell receptor (beta chain). Its antigen remains unknown. Per germline, CDR1 SGHAT and CDR2 FQDESV (reference sequence). The CDR3 is made up of 15 amino acids. The data originate from a study of monozygotic twins with inflammatory bowel disease. Points from the study as a whole: On the inverse Simpson index, IBD patients scored lower for TCRbeta diversity than healthy co-twins. Variability may have been added to patient repertoires by differing immunosuppressive treatments.

For each CDR3 protein, TCRdb gives one entry from its re-call of the 5' RACE reads, without DNA. The sample includes tens of thousands of distinct CDR3 sequences. Collection of a roughly 2.7 ml blood sample took place per donor. This TCR was sampled from a human donor with ulcerative colitis or Crohn's disease, or a healthy co-twin of an affected twin (not recorded which). This chain uses TRBV11-1 with TRBJ2-3. The sample taken for sequencing was blood. The CDR3 protein is CASSLVGRDTDTQYF.